These T cell receptor beta chains were read from a single sample in a study of T cells in tuberculosis. The table came from immunoSEQ multiplex PCR; TCRdb's copy has only in-frame clones and leaves some out. The table records approximately 46,000 clones, about 95% of them present only once. The source material was PBMCs, sampled at tuberculosis diagnosis. The receptor set was obtained from an adult with tuberculosis. Both conserved end residues are part of each CDR3. The order of the fields is D gene, J gene, V gene, clone size, CDR3 DNA, CDR3 protein. D genes are given only for firm matches. The size field is filled for only some rows; it gives once, few, many or a size class.

NA | TRBJ1-2 | TRBV19 | once | TGTGCCAGTAAAAAAGGAGAGCAATTCCTTAACTATGGCTACACCTTC | CASKKGEQFLNYGYTF
NA | TRBJ2-7 | TRBV10-3 | NA | TGTGCCATCAGTGAGTCGATTTCGGGGGACGAGCAGTACTTC | CAISESISGDEQYF
TRBD2 | TRBJ2-3 | TRBV5-1 | NA | TGCGCCAGCAGCTCACTAGCGGGAGGCGGTACAGATACGCAGTATTTT | CASSSLAGGGTDTQYF
NA | TRBJ2-7 | TRBV13 | NA | TGTGCCAGCAGCTTAGCCTCCGGGATTCTCTCCTACGAGCAGTACTTC | CASSLASGILSYEQYF
TRBD2 | TRBJ2-7 | TRBV14 | NA | TGTGCCAGCAGCCAATTAGCGGGAGGGCCGGGCGAGCAGTACTTC | CASSQLAGGPGEQYF
TRBD1 | TRBJ1-1 | TRBV28 | NA | TGTGCCAGCAGTTTACCGACAGGGAGGTTATTAGAAGCTTTCTTT | CASSLPTGRLLEAFF
NA | TRBJ1-1 | TRBV2 | few | TGTGCCAGCAGTGAACAGAGGGCGAACACTGAAGCTTTCTTT | CASSEQRANTEAFF
NA | TRBJ1-4 | TRBV6-5 | NA | TGTGCCAGCAGTTTCCGAGGGGGGGATGAAAAACTGTTTTTT | CASSFRGGDEKLFF
TRBD1 | TRBJ1-2 | TRBV6-6 | NA | TGTGCCAGCAGCCAGTCCGGGACAGGGGGTAGCTATGGCTACACCTTC | CASSQSGTGGSYGYTF
TRBD2 | TRBJ2-1 | TRBV4-1 | NA | TGCGCCAGCAGTAGACTAGCGGGACTTTTCTACAATGAGCAGTTCTTC | CASSRLAGLFYNEQFF
TRBD1 | TRBJ1-4 | TRBV28 | NA | TGTGCCAGCAGCGAATCTACAGGGGAGAAGGAAAAACTGTTTTTT | CASSESTGEKEKLFF
NA | TRBJ2-7 | TRBV10-3 | NA | TGTGCCATCAGTGACAGGGGAGGGCAATCCTACGAGCAGTACTTC | CAISDRGGQSYEQYF
TRBD1 | TRBJ2-7 | TRBV2 | NA | TGTGCCAGTGAGACAGGGAGTGACGAGCAGTACTTC | CASETGSDEQYF
TRBD2 | TRBJ2-1 | TRBV19 | NA | TGTGCCAGTAGTACCGAGCGGGAGAGAGCTGTAAATGAGCAGTTCTTC | CASSTERERAVNEQFF
TRBD1 | TRBJ1-2 | TRBV2 | NA | TGTGCCAGCAGTGTGGACAGGGAATATGGCTACACCTTC | CASSVDREYGYTF
TRBD1 | TRBJ2-4 | TRBV5-1 | NA | TGCGCCAGCAGGCCAACAGGGGCGGTAGCCAAAAACATTCAGTACTTC | CASRPTGAVAKNIQYF
NA | TRBJ1-5 | TRBV5-6 | NA | TGTGCCAGCAGCCTGGGGGGCAGGGCTTTTAGCAATCAGCCCCAGCATTTT | CASSLGGRAFSNQPQHF
NA | TRBJ2-1 | TRBV7-3 | NA | TGTGCCAGCAGCTTTGACTATTACAATGAGCAGTTCTTC | CASSFDYYNEQFF
NA | TRBJ2-7 | TRBV9 | once | TGTGCCAGCAGCGTAGCGGGAATCTCCTACGAGCAGTACTTC | CASSVAGISYEQYF
TRBD1 | TRBJ1-1 | TRBV28 | once | TGTGCCAGCAGTTCGAACACCTGGGGGGACAGCGTTGAAGCTTTCTTT | CASSSNTWGDSVEAFF
TRBD2 | TRBJ2-3 | TRBV25-1 | NA | TGTGCCAGCAGTGAAAGGGAGTGGACTAGCGGGGGCACAGATACGCAGTATTTT | CASSEREWTSGGTDTQYF
NA | TRBJ2-2 | TRBV6-5 | NA | TGTGCCAGCAGTTACTTACTTCCAAACACCGGGGAGCTGTTTTTT | CASSYLLPNTGELFF
TRBD2 | TRBJ2-1 | TRBV6-6 | NA | TGTGCCAGCAGTTCCCTAGCGGGAGAGTTTAATGAGCAGTTCTTC | CASSSLAGEFNEQFF
NA | TRBJ1-1 | TRBV28 | NA | TGTGCCAGCAGTCTGCTACAGGTTTTCTTT | CASSLLQVFF
NA | TRBJ1-2 | TRBV19 | NA | TGTGCCAGTAGCCCGAATTCGTCAGGGAGGAAGTATGGCTACACCTTC | CASSPNSSGRKYGYTF
NA | TRBJ1-5 | TRBV19 | NA | TGTGCCAGTAGTATCGTCGATCAGCCCCAGCATTTT | CASSIVDQPQHF